A single TCR beta chain is shown here with its context. The germline V gene has CDR1 MNHNY and CDR2 SVGAGI (reference sequence). The CDR3 covers 14 residues. V was cut by 5 bases and J by 0 bases, with 7 bases left in between. In the PCR, 60 Vbeta and 13 Jbeta primers were used. TCRdb's table, derived via immunoSEQ multiplex PCR, lists solely in-frame clones and lacks some. Of 250,000 to 350,000 clones in the sample, around 86% were seen once. The record originates from a study of cytomegalovirus exposure and HLA in healthy donors. The receptor comes from a man aged 35 to 55 in good health and CMV-seropositive. The chain combines TRBV6-6 with TRBJ1-4; no reliable D call. Sequences were obtained from PBMCs. CDR3 coding DNA: TGTGCCAGCAGTAGGCAGGCAACTAATGAAAAACTGTTTTTT. Translation: CASSRQATNEKLFF.